The rows below give T cell receptor beta chains drawn from one sample of a study of low-dose radiotherapy and immunotherapy resistance in tumors. TCRdb itself ran the reads through MiXCR, one entry per CDR3 protein. This repertoire shows 70,000 to 90,000 distinct CDR3 sequences, 15% to 20% found once; its top ten account for about 2.8%. This material consisted of PBMCs, taken before treatment. These TCRs come from a male donor with prostate cancer. Both conserved end residues are part of each CDR3. The order of the fields is J gene, V gene, D gene, CDR3 protein. The D gene is left open where the match is weak.

TRBJ2-2	TRBV5-4	TRBD2	CASSYHGGAFNTGELFF
TRBJ2-7	TRBV3-1	TRBD1	CASSPGTATGKYF
TRBJ2-2	TRBV6-6	-	CASSYTAQVVAGELFF
TRBJ2-7	TRBV19	TRBD2	CASSPGLGGYEQYF
TRBJ2-3	TRBV12-3/TRBV12-4	TRBD2	CASSSRGGLDTQYF
TRBJ1-3	TRBV3-1	-	CASSQDLAGSGNTIYF
TRBJ2-7	TRBV2	-	CASSPSYEQYF
TRBJ2-7	TRBV4-2	TRBD1	CASSQEGRGRREQYF
TRBJ2-7	TRBV12-3/TRBV12-4	TRBD1	CASSRETGGMEQYF
TRBJ1-2	TRBV20-1	-	CSARDNRIYGYTF
TRBJ2-1	TRBV20-1	-	CSARVHGRDEQFF
TRBJ1-1	TRBV11-2	-	CASTSSGSFEAFF
TRBJ2-7	TRBV5-1	-	CASSLWTAESSYEQYF
TRBJ2-7	TRBV19	-	CASSPWAGGSYEQYF
TRBJ1-5	TRBV4-1	-	CASSQRPGQRSIYNQPQHF
TRBJ1-2	TRBV7-6	-	CASTRGGHQTPSNYGYTF
TRBJ2-1	TRBV5-4	TRBD2	CASSSGLELDEQFF
TRBJ2-3	TRBV20-1	TRBD2	CSAKSGGGTDTQYF
TRBJ2-3	TRBV23-1	-	CASSQGGEDTDTQYF
TRBJ1-2	TRBV19	TRBD1	CASSIPTGADYGYTF
TRBJ1-2	TRBV6-2/TRBV6-3	-	CASSGTRAANGYTF
TRBJ2-1	TRBV2	TRBD1	CASSIRTGEAGEQFF
TRBJ2-5	TRBV6-5	-	CASREGPNGETQYF